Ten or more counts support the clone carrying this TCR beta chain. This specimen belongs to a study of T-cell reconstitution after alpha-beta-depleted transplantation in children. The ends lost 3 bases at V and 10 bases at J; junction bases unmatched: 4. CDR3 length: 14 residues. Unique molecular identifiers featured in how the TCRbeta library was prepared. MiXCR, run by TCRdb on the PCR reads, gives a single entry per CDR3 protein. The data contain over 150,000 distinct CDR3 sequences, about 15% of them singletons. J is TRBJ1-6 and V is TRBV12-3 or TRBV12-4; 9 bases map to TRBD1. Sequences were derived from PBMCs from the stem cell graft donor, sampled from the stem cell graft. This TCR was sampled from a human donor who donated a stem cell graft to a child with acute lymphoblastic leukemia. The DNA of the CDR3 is TGTGCCAGCAGTTTGACAGGGGGAGGCTCACCCCTCCACTTT. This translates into CASSLTGGGSPLHF.